There are many counts of the clone carrying this T cell receptor beta chain. TCRdb fed the 5' RACE reads into MiXCR, producing one record per CDR3 protein. This sample carries some 120,000 distinct CDR3 sequences, 10% to 15% of them seen once, and the ten largest clones take 16%. As to time point: blood at routine non-recurrence follow-up after resection. Unsorted tumor, nontumor lung tissue or cryopreserved PBMC supplied the whole RNA. This sample was taken from a study of spatial heterogeneity in lung cancer. On the study more broadly: The donor population consisted of approximately 70 patients with untreated, early-stage non-small cell lung cancer.

V was clipped by 3 bases and J by 9 bases, with 11 bases between them. Germline loops: CDR1 KGHDR, CDR2 SFDVKD. CDR3 length: 13 amino acids. The sample here was PBMCs, taken at follow-up. The sequence came from a male donor with early-stage non-small cell lung cancer. The chain carries TRBV24-1 and TRBJ2-1; D call uncertain. The CDR3: CATSDPTVSEQFF. Written as DNA, the CDR3 is TGTGCCACCAGTGATCCAACAGTAAGTGAGCAGTTCTTC.